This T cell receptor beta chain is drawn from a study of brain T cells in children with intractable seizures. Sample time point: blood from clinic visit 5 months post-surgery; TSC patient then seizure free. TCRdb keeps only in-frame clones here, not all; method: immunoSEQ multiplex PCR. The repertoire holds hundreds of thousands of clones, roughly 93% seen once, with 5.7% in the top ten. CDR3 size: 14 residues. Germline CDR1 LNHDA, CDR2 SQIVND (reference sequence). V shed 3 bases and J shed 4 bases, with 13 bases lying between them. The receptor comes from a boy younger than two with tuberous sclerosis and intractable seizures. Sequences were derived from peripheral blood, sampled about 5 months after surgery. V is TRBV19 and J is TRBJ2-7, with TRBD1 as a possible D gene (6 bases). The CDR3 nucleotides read TGTGCCAGTAGTATGAGCAGGGACACGTACGAGCAGTACTTC. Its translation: CASSMSRDTYEQYF. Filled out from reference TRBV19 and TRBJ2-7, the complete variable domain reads DGGITQSPKYLFRKEGQNVTLSCEQNLNHDAMYWYRQDPGQGLRLIYYSQIVNDFQKGDIAEGYSVSREKKESFPLTVTSAQKNPTAFYLCASSMSRDTYEQYFGPGTRLTVT.